The sequence of this TCR beta chain was determined in a study of regulatory T cells in long-lasting Graves disease. TCR beta libraries were built with iRepertoire HTBI primers and Arm-PCR of CDR3 regions. TCRdb fed the multiplex PCR reads into MiXCR, producing one record per CDR3 protein. The table shows around 330,000 distinct CDR3 sequences, with under 20% occurring only once. Time point noted: newly diagnosed GD, antithyroid drugs for less than 3 months. RNA extracted from PBMCs served as the sequencing template. The receptor was derived from a female donor with Graves disease. The sample here was peripheral blood mononuclear cells (PBMCs), taken at new diagnosis, from a patient treated with antithyroid drugs.

The CDR3 loop is CASSSRLFGETQYF. The CDR3 nucleotides read TGCGCCAGCAGCTCAAGACTATTTGGAGAGACCCAGTACTTC. This chain connects TRBV5-1 to TRBJ2-5; D may be TRBD2 (5 bases). Per the germline V gene, CDR1 is SGHRS and CDR2 is YFSETQ. Trimming left V 3 bases short and J 4 bases short, with 13 bases between. The CDR3 is 14 residues long.